Only a few counts were recorded for the clone carrying this T cell receptor (beta chain). Original methodology: Estimates of nucleated cell counts were drawn from the amplification of reference gene primers. Libraries were prepared by immunoSEQ multiplex PCR; TCRdb keeps only in-frame clonotypes and omits some of them. V, J and clone size were drawn from that table, and D and trimming were deduced from the DNA. The sample includes some 150,000 clones, 84% of them seen just once. The germline V gene has CDR1 LGHNA and CDR2 YSLEER. Trimming removed 1 base at V and 4 bases at J, with 13 bases between. This CDR3 region has 15 residues. This sample stems from a study of blood T cell repertoires in COVID-19.

The chain couples TRBV4-3 to TRBJ1-2, with D possibly matching TRBD1 (5 bases). Material for sequencing was peripheral blood. This clonotype originated in a human donor in a cohort sampled during active COVID-19. CDR3 sequence: CASSQAVGQVYGYTF. The CDR3 DNA follows: TGCGCCAGCAGCCAAGCGGTGGGGCAAGTCTATGGCTACACCTTC.